This TCR beta chain was identified in a study of blood T cells in healthy people across ages (dated by TCRdb to between 2014 and 2016). Regarding the research as a whole: Template switching captured roughly one uniquely barcoded TCR beta cDNA molecule per two T cells in model experiments. Age-related changes in TCR beta repertoire diversity were measured in the study by deep sequencing normalized with unique cDNA molecular identifiers. The donors were split into four age groups: young (average around 15 years), middle-aged (roughly 40), aged (roughly 60) and long-lived (approximately 80). To avoid experimental bias, donors of different ages were randomly spread across the sequencing lanes. For two donors (one aged 18 to 29 and one aged 80 or older), the study analyzed two additional independent replicas of 1 million unique cDNA reads from the same blood draw.

The roughly 39 donors, aged 6 to 90 years, were systemically healthy Caucasian individuals from Russia. About 9.1 milliliters of peripheral blood were collected from each donor into EDTA-treated Vacutainer tubes. Ficoll-Paque density-gradient centrifugation was used to isolate PBMCs, with at least 7 million per sample. Trizol reagent was used to extract total RNA from PBMCs, with at least 6 micrograms per sample. Naive CD45RAhigh/CD27high T cell percentages were measured by flow cytometry on a PBMC aliquot from every donor. This clonotype was observed a few times. Its target antigen remains unknown. Base qualities are missing; no much larger clone stands one base away. The junction carries 15 bases between V and J, which are trimmed by 4 bases and 8 bases respectively. Reading from cysteine to phenylalanine, the CDR3 counts 14 amino acids. Only the CDR3 region is kept as DNA, spanning 42 bases read in frame from base 1. From a lookup of the germline V gene, CDR1 and CDR2 are LGHNA and YSLEER.

The paper's findings and limits, for the study overall: Conclusive comparison of naive and antigen-experienced compartments was prevented by the profiling of bulk unsorted PBMCs. Estimates of total diversity from one million sequenced T cells were regarded as lower bounds and underestimates. Because donor CMV infection status was unknown, age-related changes in expanded clonotypes were potentially confounded. The percentage of naive T cells measured by flow cytometry correlated strongly with observed TCR beta diversity. Compared with the aged group, the long-lived group had more naive CD4+ T cells, fewer expanded clones and increased TCR diversity, a pattern suggesting age selection. Observed TCR beta diversity per million T cells fell roughly linearly with age, and a significant reduction was already apparent by age around 40.

Receptor libraries were prepared by 5' RACE. Sequenced using an Illumina HiSeq 2500. The second PCR ran for about 7 to 11 cycles and used a J-beta primer mix along with a sample-barcoded 5' primer. A unique molecular identifier was introduced onto each TCR beta cDNA molecule by a template-switch 5' adaptor carrying 12 random nucleotides. Each sample yielded at least 3 million CDR3-containing paired-end reads. First-strand cDNA synthesis was performed from all RNA using the Mint cDNA synthesis kit, with priming by a TRBC-specific oligonucleotide. Following uracil-DNA glycosylase treatment, all cDNA underwent a first 18-cycle PCR with the universal primers M1SS and BC2_uni_R. The authors' pipeline ran thus. Each sample was normalized by randomly selecting 1 million high-quality reads, each carrying a distinct molecular identifier. Reads with shared molecular identifiers were discarded instead of being binned into consensus sequences. CDR3 identification, clonotype clustering and error correction used MiTCR with a Q25 quality threshold and the strictest error-elimination algorithm. A nonparametric unseen species model with Euler transformation was used to estimate a lower bound on total TCR beta diversity. TCRdb reworked the public reads: Q25 trimming with fastp, MiXCR clone assembly, productive beta chains retained. CDR3 protein duplicates are merged, each entry listing the most common genes and DNA. Clone size and V and J calls follow TCRdb, not the original study. The sample table holds about 1.4 million distinct CDR3 sequences, of which roughly 60% were seen once. Under 8.5% of the sample comes from the top ten.

Recombination linked TRBV4-3 to TRBJ2-1, with no confident D gene call. The sample comprised blood. This clonotype originated in a man younger than 35 in good health. The DNA is TGCGCCAGCAGCCGCTACGGGTCCATCCATGAGCAGTTCTTC. Its translation is CASSRYGSIHEQFF.